This entry concerns a single T cell receptor beta chain. This entry is derived from a study of control samples from healthy donors and cancer patients. CDR3 size: 15 residues. The germline V gene has CDR1 MDHEN and CDR2 SYDVKM. V trimming: 5 bases; J trimming: 1 base; junction bases outside the gene matches: 6. TCRdb's table, derived via immunoSEQ multiplex PCR, lists solely in-frame clones and lacks some. This sample has under 150,000 clones, with 93% found just once. Sequenced input: PBMCs. This sequence originates from a man aged 45-65 years with head and neck cancer. V is TRBV28 and J is TRBJ1-2; TRBD1 matches 8 bases. The DNA for the CDR3 is TGTGCCAGCAGTCGGACAGGGACCCTTAACTATGGCTACACCTTC. As protein: CASSRTGTLNYGYTF.